The text below deals with one T cell receptor (beta chain). These data come from a study of T-cell memory formation after mild COVID-19. Germline assignment: CDR1 LGHNA and CDR2 YSLEER. CDR3 length: 15 amino acids. Trimming took off 0 bases at V and 3 bases at J, with 11 bases between the two ends. Each CDR3 protein is one row after TCRdb ran MiXCR on the 5' RACE reads. Among roughly 300,000 distinct CDR3 sequences listed, 7% to 10% were seen once. The source is a young man who had mild COVID-19 (a few samples of this study predate the infection). Cell type and time point are not known. V and J are TRBV4-3 and TRBJ1-1, with D unresolved. The sample taken for sequencing was PBMCs or a T cell subset sorted from them (not recorded which). This chain's CDR3 is CASSQDITAYTEAFF. Here the CDR3 DNA reads TGCGCCAGCAGCCAAGATATTACGGCATACACTGAAGCTTTCTTT.